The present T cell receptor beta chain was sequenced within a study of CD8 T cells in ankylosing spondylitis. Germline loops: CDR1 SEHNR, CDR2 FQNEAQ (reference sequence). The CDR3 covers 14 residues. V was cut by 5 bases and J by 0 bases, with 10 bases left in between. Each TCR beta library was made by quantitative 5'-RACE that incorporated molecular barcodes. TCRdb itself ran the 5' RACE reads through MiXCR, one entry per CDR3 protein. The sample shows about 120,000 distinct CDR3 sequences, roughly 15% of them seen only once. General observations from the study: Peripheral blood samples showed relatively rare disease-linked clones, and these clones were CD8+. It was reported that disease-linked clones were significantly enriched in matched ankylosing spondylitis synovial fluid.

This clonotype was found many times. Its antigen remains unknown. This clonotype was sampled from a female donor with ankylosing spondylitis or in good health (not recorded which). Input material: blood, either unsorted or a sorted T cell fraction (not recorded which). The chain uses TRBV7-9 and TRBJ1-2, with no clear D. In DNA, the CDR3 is TGTGCCAGCAGCCCCATGGATCCTAACTATGGCTACACCTTC. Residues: CASSPMDPNYGYTF. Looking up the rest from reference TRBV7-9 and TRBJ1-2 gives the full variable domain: DTGVSQNPRHKITKRGQNVTFRCDPISEHNRLYWYRQTLGQGPEFLTYFQNEAQLEKSRLLSDRFSAERPKGSFSTLEIQRTEQGDSAMYLCASSPMDPNYGYTFGSGTRLTVV.